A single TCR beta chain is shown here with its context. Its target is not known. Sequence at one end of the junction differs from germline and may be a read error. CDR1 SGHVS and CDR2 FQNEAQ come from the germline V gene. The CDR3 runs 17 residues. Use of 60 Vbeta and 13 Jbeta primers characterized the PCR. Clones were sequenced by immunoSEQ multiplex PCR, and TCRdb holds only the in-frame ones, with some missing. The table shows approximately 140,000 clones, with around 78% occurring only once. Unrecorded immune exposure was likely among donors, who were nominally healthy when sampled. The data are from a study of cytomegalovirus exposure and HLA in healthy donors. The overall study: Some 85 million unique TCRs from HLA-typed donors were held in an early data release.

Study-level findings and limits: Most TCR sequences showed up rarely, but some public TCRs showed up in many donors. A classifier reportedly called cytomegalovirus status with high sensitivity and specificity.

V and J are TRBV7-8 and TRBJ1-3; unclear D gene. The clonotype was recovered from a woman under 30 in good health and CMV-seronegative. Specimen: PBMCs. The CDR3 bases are TGTGCCGGCAGCGCAGCCAGGATAGTAGTACCTGGAAACACCATATATTTT. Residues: CAGSAARIVVPGNTIYF.